One and the same sample provided the 5 T cell receptor beta chains below, sequenced in a study of vaccination and CD4 T cells after COVID-19. Sequencing of the DNA from cultured CD4+ T cells was carried out with the Oncomine TCR Beta short-read assay. TCRdb reprocessed the PCR reads with MiXCR, giving one entry per CDR3 protein. This table has roughly 15,000 distinct CDR3 sequences, under 30% appearing once. Their antigens are not known. Treatment here: approximately 10-day PBMC culture with coronavirus spike peptide pools or control peptides (ViraFEST assay). The sample comprised cultured CD4+ T cells from blood. The receptors come from a human donor with COVID-19.

CDR3 sequence (DNA): TGTGCCAGCAGCTTAGATCTGGCGGTAAACACCGGGGAGCTGTTTTTT. Protein product: CASSLDLAVNTGELFF. The chain joins TRBV11-3 to TRBJ2-2; D is unresolved. CDR1 is SGHNT, CDR2 YENEEA, per germline. V shed 0 bases and J shed 2 bases, with 10 bases lying between them. CDR3 length equals 16 residues.

The CDR3 spells CASNVGTGKAFF. CDR3 nucleotides: TGTGCCAGCAATGTAGGAACCGGCAAGGCTTTCTTT. The rearrangement uses TRBV11-2 and TRBJ1-1; D ambiguous. The V and J ends lost 7 bases and 11 bases respectively, with 17 bases between them. This CDR3 has 12 residues. Germline lookup yields CDR1 SGHAT and CDR2 FQNNGV.

This clonotype was picked up a small number of times. The CDR3 loop is CASSPGGRDNSPLHF. The CDR3 DNA reads TGTGCCAGCAGTCCTGGGGGGCGCGATAATTCACCCCTCCACTTT. This chain links TRBV12-3 or TRBV12-4 with TRBJ1-6, with TRBD1 as a possible D gene (6 bases). This CDR3 is 15 amino acids long. Trimming left V 5 bases short and J 5 bases short, with 13 bases between.

In its sample, this clonotype was seen a few times. J is TRBJ1-3 and V is TRBV30; D gene ambiguous. CDR1 GTSNPN and CDR2 SVGIG come from the germline V gene (reference sequence). The V end was cut by 2 bases, the J end by 0 bases, with 8 bases between. The CDR3 contains 14 residues. The DNA of the CDR3 is TGTGCCTGGAGTCATGGGGACTCTGGAAACACCATATATTTT. Translation: CAWSHGDSGNTIYF. The full variable domain, its missing parts supplied by reference TRBV30 and TRBJ1-3, is SQTIHQWPATLVQPVGSPLSLECTVEGTSNPNLYWYRQAAGRGLQLLFYSVGIGQISSEVPQNLSASRPQDRQFILSSKKLLLSDSGFYLCAWSHGDSGNTIYFGEGSWLTVV.

The chain combines TRBV7-3 with TRBJ1-1; possibly TRBD1 for D (5 bases). Looked up from germline, CDR1 is SGHTA and CDR2 is FQGTGA. This CDR3 spans 13 amino acids. Between the trimmed V and J ends, which lost 3 bases and 12 bases, there was a span of 17 bases. The CDR3 coding sequence is TGTGCCAGCAGCTTGGGGCGAGTTGCGCAACCTTTCTTT. Translating it yields CASSLGRVAQPFF.